A selection of T cell receptor beta chains follows, all from one sample in a study of blood T cell repertoires in COVID-19. TCRdb's table, derived via immunoSEQ multiplex PCR, lists solely in-frame clones and lacks some. The repertoire holds around 200,000 clones, with roughly nine tenths as singletons. Sequences were obtained from peripheral blood. The receptor source for this set is a woman aged 55 to 70 with COVID-19, enrolled during active disease. The CDR3 runs from the conserved cysteine through the conserved F or W.

j_gene	v_gene	CDR3aa
TRBJ1-2	TRBV19	CASSYGTANYGYTF
TRBJ2-2	TRBV7-9	CASVGPSGYTGELFF
TRBJ2-6	TRBV29-1	CSASGGTAGANVLTF
TRBJ1-5	TRBV6-5	CASTWTGNSNQPQHF
TRBJ1-4	TRBV5-4	CASSTDRGLEKLFF
TRBJ1-4	TRBV23-1	CASTPSIGGSEKLFF
TRBJ2-7	TRBV4-1	CASSHPSGLYEQYF
TRBJ2-7	TRBV5-1	CASSNIAKQYF
TRBJ2-1	TRBV6-1	CASSERETGFYNEQFF
TRBJ2-1	TRBV7-2	CASSLGLAGWEQFF
TRBJ2-5	TRBV11-3	CASSLRVLRGETQYF
TRBJ1-1	TRBV18	CASSDSRAFF
TRBJ2-7	TRBV28	CASSLVGSEQYF
TRBJ2-1	TRBV2	CASSPGRTDRASSYNEQFF
TRBJ2-5	TRBV24-1	CATSDLGQGKETQYF
TRBJ2-5	TRBV6-2/TRBV6-3	CASSSRTSPGETQYF
TRBJ2-5	TRBV7-2	CASSLSARGETQYF
TRBJ2-1	TRBV9	CASSPITGVNEQFF
TRBJ1-1	TRBV28	CASSWGENTEAFF
TRBJ1-2	TRBV7-9	CASSAGGFYGYTF
TRBJ2-5	TRBV11-3	CASSLLDRPGAQYF
TRBJ1-2	TRBV25-1	CASSPRTGFYGYTF
TRBJ2-3	TRBV15	CATSSPTSGGTDTQYF